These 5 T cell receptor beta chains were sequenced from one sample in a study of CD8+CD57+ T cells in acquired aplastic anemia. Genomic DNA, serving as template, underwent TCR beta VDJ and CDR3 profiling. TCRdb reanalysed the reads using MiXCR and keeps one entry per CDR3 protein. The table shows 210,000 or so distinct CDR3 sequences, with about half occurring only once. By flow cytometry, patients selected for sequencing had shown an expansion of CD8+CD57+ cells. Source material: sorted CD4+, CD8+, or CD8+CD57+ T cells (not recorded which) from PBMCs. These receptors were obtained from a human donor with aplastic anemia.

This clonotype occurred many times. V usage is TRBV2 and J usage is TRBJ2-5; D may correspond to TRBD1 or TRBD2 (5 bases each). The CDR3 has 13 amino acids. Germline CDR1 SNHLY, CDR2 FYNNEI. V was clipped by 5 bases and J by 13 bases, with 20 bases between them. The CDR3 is CASSQGVRKRVYF. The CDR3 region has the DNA TGTGCCAGCAGTCAGGGAGTTAGGAAGAGAGTGTACTTC.

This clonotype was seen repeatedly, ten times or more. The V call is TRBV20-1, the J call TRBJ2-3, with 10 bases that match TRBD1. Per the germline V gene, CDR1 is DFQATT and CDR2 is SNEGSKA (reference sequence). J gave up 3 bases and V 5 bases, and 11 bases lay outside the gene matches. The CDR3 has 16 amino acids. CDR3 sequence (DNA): TGCAGTGCTGAAGACCGGACAGGGGGAGAAACAGATACGCAGTATTTT. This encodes CSAEDRTGGETDTQYF.

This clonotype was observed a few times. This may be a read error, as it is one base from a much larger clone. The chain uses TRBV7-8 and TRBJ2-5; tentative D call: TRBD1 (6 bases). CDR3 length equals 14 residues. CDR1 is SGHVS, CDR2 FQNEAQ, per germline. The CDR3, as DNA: TGTGCCAGCAGCTTAGAAACAGGGAAAGAGACCCAGTGCTTC. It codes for CASSLETGKETQCF.

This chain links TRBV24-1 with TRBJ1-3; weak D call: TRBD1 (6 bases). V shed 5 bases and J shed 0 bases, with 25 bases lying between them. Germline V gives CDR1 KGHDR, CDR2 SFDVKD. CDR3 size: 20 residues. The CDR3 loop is CATSAPWRTVSSLSGNTIYF. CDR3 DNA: TGTGCCACCAGTGCCCCCTGGCGGACAGTTTCCAGCCTCTCTGGAAACACCATATATTTT.

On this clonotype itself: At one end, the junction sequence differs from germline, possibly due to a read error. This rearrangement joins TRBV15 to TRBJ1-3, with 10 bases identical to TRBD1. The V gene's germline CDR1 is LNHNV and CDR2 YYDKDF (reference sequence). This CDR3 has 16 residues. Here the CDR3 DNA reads TGTGCCGCCAGCAGCCTACCGGGACAGGGGGGAAACACCATATATTTT. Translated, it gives CAASSLPGQGGNTIYF.